This TCR beta chain was captured in a study of vaccination and CD4 T cells after COVID-19. Researchers used the Oncomine TCR Beta short-read assay to sequence DNA from cultured CD4+ T cells. TCRdb called the PCR reads again in MiXCR, with one record for every CDR3 protein. The sample has about 15,000 distinct CDR3 sequences; 53% are singletons. Treatment in this sample: roughly 11-day PBMC culture with coronavirus spike peptide pools or control peptides (ViraFEST assay). This clonotype came up a few times. Its cognate antigen is unknown. Trimming took off 6 bases at V and 1 base at J, with 8 bases between the two ends. Germline V gene sequence: CDR1 MDHEN, CDR2 SYDVKM. The CDR3 contains 13 residues.

The chain has TRBV28 and TRBJ2-3, with D unresolved. Sequenced here: CD4+ T cells from blood, cultured in vitro, sampled before SARS-CoV-2 vaccination. This sequence originates from a human donor who had recovered from COVID-19. Here the CDR3 reads CASSHTGTDTQYF. CDR3 DNA sequence: TGTGCCAGCAGCCATACTGGCACAGATACGCAGTATTTT.